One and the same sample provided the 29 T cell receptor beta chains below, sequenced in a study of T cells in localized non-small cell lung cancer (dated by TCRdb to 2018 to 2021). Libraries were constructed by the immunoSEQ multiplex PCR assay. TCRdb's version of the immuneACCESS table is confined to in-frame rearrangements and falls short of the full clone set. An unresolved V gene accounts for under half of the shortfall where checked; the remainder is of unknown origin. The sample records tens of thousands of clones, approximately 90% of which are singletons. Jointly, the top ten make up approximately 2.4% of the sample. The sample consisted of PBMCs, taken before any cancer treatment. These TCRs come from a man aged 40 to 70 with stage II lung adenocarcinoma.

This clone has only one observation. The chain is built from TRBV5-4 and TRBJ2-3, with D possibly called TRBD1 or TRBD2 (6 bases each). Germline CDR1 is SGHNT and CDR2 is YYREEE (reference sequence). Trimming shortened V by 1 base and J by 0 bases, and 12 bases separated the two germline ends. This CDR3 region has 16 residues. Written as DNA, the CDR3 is TGTGCCAGCAGCTTGTACGGGGGCCCGAGCACAGATACGCAGTATTTT. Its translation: CASSLYGGPSTDTQYF. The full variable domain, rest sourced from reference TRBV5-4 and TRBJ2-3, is ETGVTQSPTHLIKTRGQQVTLRCSSQSGHNTVSWYQQALGQGPQFIFQYYREEENGRGNFPPRFSGLQFPNYSSELNVNALELDDSALYLCASSLYGGPSTDTQYFGPGTRLTVL.

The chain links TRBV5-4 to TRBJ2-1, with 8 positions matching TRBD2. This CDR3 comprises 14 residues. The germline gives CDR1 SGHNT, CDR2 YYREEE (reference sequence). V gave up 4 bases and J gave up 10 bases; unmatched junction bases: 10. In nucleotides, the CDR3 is TGTGCCAGCAGCGCCGGGGGGGCTTCAAGGGAGCAGTTCTTC. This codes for CASSAGGASREQFF.

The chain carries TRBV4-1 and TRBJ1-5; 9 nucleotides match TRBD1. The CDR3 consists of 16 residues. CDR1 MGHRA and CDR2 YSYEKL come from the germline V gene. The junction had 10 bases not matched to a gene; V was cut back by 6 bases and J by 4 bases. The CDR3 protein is CASREYPGQGNQPQHF. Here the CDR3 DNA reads TGCGCCAGCAGGGAGTACCCGGGACAGGGTAATCAGCCCCAGCATTTT.

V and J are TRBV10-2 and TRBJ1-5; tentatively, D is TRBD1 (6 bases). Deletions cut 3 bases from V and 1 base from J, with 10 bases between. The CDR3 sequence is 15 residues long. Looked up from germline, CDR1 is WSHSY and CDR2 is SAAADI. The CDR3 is CASSDRQGSNQPQHF. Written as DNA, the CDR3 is TGCGCCAGCAGTGATAGGCAGGGGAGCAATCAGCCCCAGCATTTT.

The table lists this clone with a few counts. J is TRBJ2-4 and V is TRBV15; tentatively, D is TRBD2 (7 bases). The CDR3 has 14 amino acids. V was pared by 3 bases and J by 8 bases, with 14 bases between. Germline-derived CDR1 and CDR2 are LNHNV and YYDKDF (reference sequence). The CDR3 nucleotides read TGTGCCACCAGCAGCGCCGGGGGGCAGGACATTCAGTACTTC. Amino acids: CATSSAGGQDIQYF.

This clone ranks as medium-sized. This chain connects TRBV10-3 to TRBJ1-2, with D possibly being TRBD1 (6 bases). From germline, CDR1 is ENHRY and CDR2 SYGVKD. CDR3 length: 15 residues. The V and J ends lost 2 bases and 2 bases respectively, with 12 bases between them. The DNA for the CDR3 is TGTGCCATCAGTGAGGCCCGGACAGTAAACTATGGCTACACCTTC. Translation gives CAISEARTVNYGYTF.

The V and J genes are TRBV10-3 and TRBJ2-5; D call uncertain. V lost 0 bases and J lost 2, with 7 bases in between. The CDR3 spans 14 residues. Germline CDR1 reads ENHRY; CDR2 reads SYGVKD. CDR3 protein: CAISESRNQETQYF. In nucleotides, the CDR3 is TGTGCCATCAGTGAGTCCCGGAATCAAGAGACCCAGTACTTC.

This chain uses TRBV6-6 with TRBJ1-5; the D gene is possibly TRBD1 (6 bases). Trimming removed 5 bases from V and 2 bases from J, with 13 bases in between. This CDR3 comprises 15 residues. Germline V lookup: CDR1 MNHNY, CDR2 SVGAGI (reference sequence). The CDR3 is CASSPGQRRNQPQHF. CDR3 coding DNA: TGTGCCAGCAGTCCGGGACAAAGGCGCAATCAGCCCCAGCATTTT.

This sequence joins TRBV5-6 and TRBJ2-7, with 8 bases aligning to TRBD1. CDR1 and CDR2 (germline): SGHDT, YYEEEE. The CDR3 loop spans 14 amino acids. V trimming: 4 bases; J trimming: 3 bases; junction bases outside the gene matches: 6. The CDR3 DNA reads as TGTGCCAGCAGCACTCGGACAGGGATCTACGAGCAGTACTTC. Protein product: CASSTRTGIYEQYF.

The CDR3 sequence is CAWSVLGSGANVLTF. The DNA for the CDR3 is TGTGCCTGGAGTGTACTGGGCTCTGGGGCCAACGTCCTGACTTTC. The chain is built from TRBV30 and TRBJ2-6; D not certain. V shed 0 bases and J shed 0 bases, with 6 bases lying between them. Germline V lookup: CDR1 GTSNPN, CDR2 SVGIG (reference sequence). The CDR3 runs to 15 residues.

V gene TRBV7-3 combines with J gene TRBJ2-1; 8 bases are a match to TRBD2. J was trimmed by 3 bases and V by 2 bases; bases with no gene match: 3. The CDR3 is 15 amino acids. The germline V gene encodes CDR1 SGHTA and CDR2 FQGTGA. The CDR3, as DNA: TGTGCCAGCAGCTTAGGCGGGGGGCACTACAATGAGCAGTTCTTC. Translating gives CASSLGGGHYNEQFF. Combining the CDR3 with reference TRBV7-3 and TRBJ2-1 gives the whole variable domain GAGVSQTPSNKVTEKGKYVELRCDPISGHTALYWYRQSLGQGPEFLIYFQGTGAADDSGLPNDRFFAVRPEGSVSTLKIQRTERGDSAVYLCASSLGGGHYNEQFFGPGTRLTVL.

CDR3 sequence reads: CASSPGTQDVEKLFF. As DNA, the CDR3 is TGTGCCAGTAGTCCCGGGACCCAAGACGTTGAAAAACTGTTTTTT. The V call is TRBV19, the J call TRBJ1-4; weak D call: TRBD1 (5 bases). CDR3 length: 15 amino acids. The germline gives CDR1 LNHDA, CDR2 SQIVND (reference sequence). V gave up 5 bases and J gave up 7 bases, with 17 bases separating them.

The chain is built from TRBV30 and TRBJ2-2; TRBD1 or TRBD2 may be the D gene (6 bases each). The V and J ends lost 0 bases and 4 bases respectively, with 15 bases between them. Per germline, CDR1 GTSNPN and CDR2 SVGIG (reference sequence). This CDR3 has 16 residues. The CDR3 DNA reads TGTGCCTGGAGTGTACGGGGGCTAGCGTTCACCGGGGAGCTGTTTTTT. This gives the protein CAWSVRGLAFTGELFF.

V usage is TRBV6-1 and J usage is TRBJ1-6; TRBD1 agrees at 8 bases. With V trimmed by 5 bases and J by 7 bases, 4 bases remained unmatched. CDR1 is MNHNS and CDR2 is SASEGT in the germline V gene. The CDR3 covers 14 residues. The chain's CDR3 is CASSIQGGNSPLHF. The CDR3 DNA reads TGTGCCAGCAGTATACAGGGGGGGAATTCACCCCTCCACTTT.

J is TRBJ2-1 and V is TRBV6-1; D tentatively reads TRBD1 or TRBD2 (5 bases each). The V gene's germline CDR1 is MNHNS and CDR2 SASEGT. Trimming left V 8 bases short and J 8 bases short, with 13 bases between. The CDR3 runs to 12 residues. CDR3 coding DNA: TGTGCCAGCGCGGGTTTAGGGGATGAGCAGTTCTTC. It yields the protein CASAGLGDEQFF.

The CDR3 sequence: CASCGGLRTEAFF. CDR3 nucleotide sequence: TGTGCCTCTTGCGGGGGGCTGAGGACTGAAGCTTTCTTT. V is TRBV10-3 and J is TRBJ1-1; D may be TRBD1 (6 bases). The V end was cut by 11 bases, the J end by 5 bases, with 18 bases between. This CDR3 has 13 amino acids. The germline V gene encodes CDR1 ENHRY and CDR2 SYGVKD.

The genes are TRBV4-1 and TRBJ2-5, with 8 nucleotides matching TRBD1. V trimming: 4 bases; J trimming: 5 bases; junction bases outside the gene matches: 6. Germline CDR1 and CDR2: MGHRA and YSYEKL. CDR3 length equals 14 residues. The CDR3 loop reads CASSRGQGRETQYF. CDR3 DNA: TGCGCCAGCAGCCGCGGACAGGGAAGGGAGACCCAGTACTTC.

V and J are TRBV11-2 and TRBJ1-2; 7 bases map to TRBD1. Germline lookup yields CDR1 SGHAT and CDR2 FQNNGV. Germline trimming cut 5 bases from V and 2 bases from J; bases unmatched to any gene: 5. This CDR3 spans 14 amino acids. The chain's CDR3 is CASSPEQGNYGYTF. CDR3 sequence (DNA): TGTGCCAGCAGCCCTGAACAGGGGAACTATGGCTACACCTTC.

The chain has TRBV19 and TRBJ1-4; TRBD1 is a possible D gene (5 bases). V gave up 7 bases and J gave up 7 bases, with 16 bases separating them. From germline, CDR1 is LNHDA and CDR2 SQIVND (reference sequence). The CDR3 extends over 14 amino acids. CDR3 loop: CASKGGGSGEKLFF. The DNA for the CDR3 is TGTGCCAGTAAAGGCGGGGGGTCAGGTGAAAAACTGTTTTTT.

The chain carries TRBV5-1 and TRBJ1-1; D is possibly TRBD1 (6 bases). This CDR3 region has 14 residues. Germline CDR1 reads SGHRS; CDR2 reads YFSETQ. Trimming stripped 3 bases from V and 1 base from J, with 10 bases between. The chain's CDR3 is CASSYLTGNTEAFF. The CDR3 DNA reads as TGCGCCAGCAGCTACCTGACAGGGAACACTGAAGCTTTCTTT.

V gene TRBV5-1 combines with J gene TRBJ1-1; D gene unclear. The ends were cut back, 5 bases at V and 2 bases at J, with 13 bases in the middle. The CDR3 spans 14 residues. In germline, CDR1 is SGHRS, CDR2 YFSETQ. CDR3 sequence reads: CASSSQQFNTEAFF. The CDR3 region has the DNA TGCGCCAGCAGTTCACAGCAGTTTAACACTGAAGCTTTCTTT. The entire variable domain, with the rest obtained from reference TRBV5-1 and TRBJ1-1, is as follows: KAGVTQTPRYLIKTRGQQVTLSCSPISGHRSVSWYQQTPGQGLQFLFEYFSETQRNKGNFPGRFSGRQFSNSRSEMNVSTLELGDSALYLCASSSQQFNTEAFFGQGTRLTVV.

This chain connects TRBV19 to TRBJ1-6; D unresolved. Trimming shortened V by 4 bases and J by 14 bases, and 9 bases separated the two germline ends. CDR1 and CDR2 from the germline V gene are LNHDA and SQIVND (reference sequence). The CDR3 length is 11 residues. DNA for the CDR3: TGTGCCAGTAGTAGGGCAGGAACCCTCCACTTT. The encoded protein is CASSRAGTLHF.

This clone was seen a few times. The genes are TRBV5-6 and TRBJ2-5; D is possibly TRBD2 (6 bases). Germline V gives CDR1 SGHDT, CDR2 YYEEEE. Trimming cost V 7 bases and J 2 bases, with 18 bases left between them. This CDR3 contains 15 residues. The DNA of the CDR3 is TGTGCCAGCTCCTGGAGGGCAGGCCCGCAAGAGACCCAGTACTTC. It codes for CASSWRAGPQETQYF.

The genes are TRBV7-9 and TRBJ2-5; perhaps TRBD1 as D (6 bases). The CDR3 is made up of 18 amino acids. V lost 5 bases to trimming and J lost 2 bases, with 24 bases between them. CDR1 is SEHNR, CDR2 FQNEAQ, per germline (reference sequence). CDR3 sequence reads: CASSGNRARTNRQETQYF. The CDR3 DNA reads TGTGCCAGCAGCGGCAACAGGGCTCGGACCAACCGACAAGAGACCCAGTACTTC.

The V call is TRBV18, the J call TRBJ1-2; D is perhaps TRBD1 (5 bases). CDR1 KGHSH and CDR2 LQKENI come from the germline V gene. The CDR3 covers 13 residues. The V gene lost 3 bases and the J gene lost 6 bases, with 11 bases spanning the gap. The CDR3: CASSPQGWDGYTF. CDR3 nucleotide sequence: TGTGCCAGCTCACCGCAGGGTTGGGATGGCTACACCTTC.

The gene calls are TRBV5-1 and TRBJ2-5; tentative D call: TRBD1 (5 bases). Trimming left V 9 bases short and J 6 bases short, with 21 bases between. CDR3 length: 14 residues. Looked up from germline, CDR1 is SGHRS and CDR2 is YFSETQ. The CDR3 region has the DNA TGCGCCACCTCCAGGGAACGACCGGGCCAGACCCAGTACTTC. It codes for CATSRERPGQTQYF.

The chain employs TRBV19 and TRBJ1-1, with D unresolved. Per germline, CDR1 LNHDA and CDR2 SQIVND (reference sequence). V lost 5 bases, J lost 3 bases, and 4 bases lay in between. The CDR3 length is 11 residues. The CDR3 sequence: CASSGDTEAFF. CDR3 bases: TGTGCCAGTAGTGGAGACACTGAAGCTTTCTTT.

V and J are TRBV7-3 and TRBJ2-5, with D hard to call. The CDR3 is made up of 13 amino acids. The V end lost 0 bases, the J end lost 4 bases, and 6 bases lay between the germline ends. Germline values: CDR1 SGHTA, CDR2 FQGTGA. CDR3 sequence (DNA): TGTGCCAGCAGCTTAACAGGGTCAGAGACCCAGTACTTC. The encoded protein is CASSLTGSETQYF.

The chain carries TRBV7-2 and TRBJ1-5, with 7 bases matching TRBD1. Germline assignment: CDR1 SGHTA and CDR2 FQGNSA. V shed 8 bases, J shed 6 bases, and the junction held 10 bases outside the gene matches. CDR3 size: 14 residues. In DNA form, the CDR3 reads TGTGCCAGCGCACTACACAGGGGCAGTCAGCCCCAGCATTTT. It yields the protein CASALHRGSQPQHF.